What follows are 8 T cell receptor beta chains derived from one specimen sequenced in a study of T cell responses to AZD1222 COVID-19 vaccine (dated by TCRdb to the early 2020s). Library preparation was by the immunoSEQ multiplex PCR assay. TCRdb took over this immuneACCESS table, retaining in-frame rearrangements with V and J assigned. Such tables are incomplete; in checked studies, under half of the missing clones stem from an unresolved V gene, and the remainder is unexplained. The sample table contains 95,000 to 150,000 clones; only one count was recorded for approximately 90% of them. The ten biggest clones cover approximately 1.7% of the sample. Taken with the paper, the label for time point translates to: baseline before first vaccination. This specimen was peripheral blood, taken on day 0 of AZD1222 vaccination. The receptors stem from an adult in good health.

The CDR3 spells CASSTSGHEQFF. The CDR3 nucleotides read TGTGCCAGTAGTACCAGCGGGCATGAGCAGTTCTTC. This chain uses TRBV19 with TRBJ2-1; weak D call: TRBD2 (6 bases). The V gene's germline CDR1 is LNHDA and CDR2 SQIVND (reference sequence). There are 12 residues in the CDR3. Trimming pared 4 bases from V and 8 bases from J, leaving 9 bases between.

The rearrangement joins TRBV3-1 (or the pseudogene TRBV3-2) to TRBJ2-1; a possible D gene is TRBD1 (6 bases). There are 14 residues in the CDR3. V lost 4 bases and J 6 bases, leaving 13 bases between the germline ends. The V gene's germline CDR1 is LGHDT and CDR2 YNNKEL (reference sequence). CDR3 sequence (DNA): TGTGCCAGCAGCCTTGGCAGGGGAGCCAATGAGCAGTTCTTC. This gives the protein CASSLGRGANEQFF.

The CDR3 DNA reads TGTGCCAGCAGCCAAGAGGCAGTTCGTGAAGCTTTCTTT. As protein: CASSQEAVREAFF. The rearrangement links TRBV3-1 (or the pseudogene TRBV3-2) to TRBJ1-1; no clear D gene. CDR1 and CDR2 from the germline V gene are LGHDT and YNNKEL (reference sequence). This CDR3 is built from 13 residues. V shed 0 bases and J shed 7 bases, with 9 bases lying between them.

The V and J genes are TRBV2 and TRBJ2-7; the match to TRBD2 covers 10 bases. The V gene's germline CDR1 is SNHLY and CDR2 FYNNEI. Trimming cost V 6 bases and J 6 bases; bases outside gene matches: 11. The CDR3 consists of 15 residues. The chain's CDR3 is CASRDILEREGEQYV. The CDR3 nucleotides are TGTGCCAGCAGGGACATCCTGGAGCGGGAGGGCGAGCAGTACGTC.

The rearrangement joins TRBV21-1 to TRBJ1-6; the D call of TRBD1 is as the table states it, not checked on the DNA. TRBV21-1 is listed as a pseudogene. The CDR3 contains 14 residues. In nucleotides, the CDR3 is TGTGCCAGCAGCAGTCTGGGGCAGAATTCACCCCTCCACTTT. This gives the protein CASSSLGQNSPLHF.

The rearrangement links TRBV30 to TRBJ1-5; D may be TRBD1 (5 bases). The CDR3 runs 15 residues. The germline V and J ends were trimmed by 0 bases and 2 bases, with 11 bases remaining between them. From germline, CDR1 is GTSNPN and CDR2 SVGIG (reference sequence). The CDR3 region is CAWSVSGDGNQPQHF. CDR3 DNA: TGTGCCTGGAGTGTATCGGGGGACGGCAATCAGCCCCAGCATTTT.

The rearrangement links TRBV19 to TRBJ1-4, with 7 bases lining up with TRBD1. The CDR3 is 17 residues long. Per the germline V gene, CDR1 is LNHDA and CDR2 is SQIVND (reference sequence). The ends lost 4 bases at V and 0 bases at J; junction bases unmatched: 8. In DNA, the CDR3 is TGTGCCAGTAGTAAGGGACAGCGAGATGCAACTAATGAAAAACTGTTTTTT. The encoded protein is CASSKGQRDATNEKLFF. The complete variable domain, with remaining parts taken from reference TRBV19 and TRBJ1-4, reads DGGITQSPKYLFRKEGQNVTLSCEQNLNHDAMYWYRQDPGQGLRLIYYSQIVNDFQKGDIAEGYSVSREKKESFPLTVTSAQKNPTAFYLCASSKGQRDATNEKLFFGSGTQLSVL.

The rearrangement links TRBV2 to TRBJ1-2; 7 bases match TRBD1. The V gene end was trimmed by 5 bases and the J gene end by 1 base; junction bases not matched to a gene: 1. The germline gives CDR1 SNHLY, CDR2 FYNNEI. The CDR3 has 13 residues. CDR3: CASSRDSNYGYTF. In DNA, the CDR3 is TGTGCCAGCAGTAGGGACAGTAACTATGGCTACACCTTC.